A single sample is the source of the 21 T cell receptor beta chains below, sequenced in a study of a mutant IDH1 vaccine in newly diagnosed glioma. Profiled with immunoSEQ multiplex PCR; TCRdb holds only in-frame clones, not every one. The sample records around 30,000 clones, 89% being singletons. These receptors have no known antigen. Time point described: week 47, end of study. With topical imiquimod, each dose of the vaccine consisted of 300 ug of mutant IDH1 20-mer peptide. The sample was PBMCs, taken from a glioma patient whose treatment included an IDH1 peptide vaccine. These receptors all come from a middle-aged man with glioma.

This chain joins TRBV27 and TRBJ1-2; no definite D call. The CDR3 runs 15 residues. From germline, CDR1 is MNHEY and CDR2 SMNVEV (reference sequence). V lost 5 bases, J lost 2 bases, and 15 bases lay in between. The CDR3 region is CASSPRSVVNYGYTF. CDR3 DNA sequence: TGTGCCAGCAGTCCCCGCTCAGTTGTCAACTATGGCTACACCTTC.

The chain combines TRBV21-1 with TRBJ1-6; TRBD1, as called in the table, went unchecked against the DNA. TRBV21-1 corresponds to a pseudogene. This CDR3 comprises 18 residues. The CDR3 DNA is TGTGCCAGCACCACCACCCCCCCCGAGACAGAAAATAATTCACCCCTCCACTTT. Protein sequence: CASTTTPPETENNSPLHF.

This clone was counted once. The chain is built from TRBV28 and TRBJ1-3, with D possibly being TRBD1 (5 bases). Germline V lookup: CDR1 MDHEN, CDR2 SYDVKM. Trimming stripped 10 bases from V and 3 bases from J, with 16 bases between. CDR3 length equals 14 residues. The CDR3, as DNA: TGTGCCACCGGGGCTACCGGCTTTGGAAACACCATATATTTT. Its translation is CATGATGFGNTIYF.

The chain links TRBV11-2 to TRBJ2-3; 10 nucleotides match TRBD2. Per germline, CDR1 SGHAT and CDR2 FQNNGV. Trimming took 6 bases from V and 3 from J; bases not matched to a gene: 6. The CDR3 spans 15 residues. Here the CDR3 reads CASSFRGLATDTQYF. CDR3 bases: TGTGCCAGCAGTTTTAGGGGACTAGCGACAGATACGCAGTATTTT.

The V gene is TRBV29-1, the J gene TRBJ1-1; 7 positions match TRBD1. CDR3 length equals 13 residues. Trimming took 6 bases from V and 5 from J; bases not matched to a gene: 9. CDR1 and CDR2 from the germline V gene are SQVTM and ANQGSEA. The CDR3 is CSVRQGGNTEAFF. The CDR3 nucleotides are TGCAGCGTACGACAGGGAGGGAATACTGAAGCTTTCTTT.

The V gene is TRBV6-5, the J gene TRBJ2-5, with D unresolved. The V end lost 6 bases, the J end lost 5 bases, and 10 bases lay between the germline ends. The CDR3 spans 12 residues. CDR1 is MNHEY and CDR2 is SVGAGI in the germline V gene. The CDR3 here is CASRSPRETQYF. The CDR3 DNA sequence: TGTGCCAGCAGGTCCCCGAGGGAGACCCAGTACTTC.

The chain joins TRBV19 to TRBJ2-3; 9 bases map to TRBD1. J lost 1 base, V lost 6 bases, and 8 bases had no gene match. Germline V gives CDR1 LNHDA, CDR2 SQIVND (reference sequence). The CDR3 covers 16 residues. CDR3 residues: CASRDTGGVGTDTQYF. The CDR3 bases are TGTGCCAGTAGGGACACAGGGGGCGTCGGCACAGATACGCAGTATTTT.

The J gene is TRBJ1-2, the V gene TRBV6-1; D gene ambiguous. Germline-derived CDR1 and CDR2 are MNHNS and SASEGT. The CDR3 covers 13 residues. Trimming removed 7 bases at V and 3 bases at J, with 12 bases between. The CDR3 DNA reads as TGTGCCAGCACTCGAACATATCACTATGGCTACACCTTC. It translates to CASTRTYHYGYTF.

The chain recombines TRBV7-8 with TRBJ2-7; D may be TRBD2 (6 bases). Per the germline V gene, CDR1 is SGHVS and CDR2 is FQNEAQ. The CDR3 has 14 amino acids. V was shortened by 1 base and J by 2 bases, with 9 bases between the two germline ends. CDR3 nucleotide sequence: TGTGCCAGCAGCTTAGAAGGCGGGACCTACGAGCAGTACTTC. This sequence encodes CASSLEGGTYEQYF.

This chain uses TRBV4-1 with TRBJ2-7; D is possibly TRBD1 (5 bases). The germline CDR1 and CDR2 sequences are MGHRA and YSYEKL. The CDR3 is made up of 16 amino acids. Trimming left V 1 base short and J 2 bases short, with 15 bases between. CDR3 residues: CASSQVVGRETYEQYF. CDR3 DNA sequence: TGCGCCAGCAGCCAAGTCGTGGGCAGGGAAACCTACGAGCAGTACTTC.

Details on this clone: Germline and junction disagree at one end, which may indicate a read error. The V call is TRBV6-4, the J call TRBJ2-1; perhaps TRBD2 as D (5 bases). CDR1 is MRHNA and CDR2 is SNTAGT in the germline V gene. The CDR3 length is 13 residues. The CDR3 here is CASSADSHNEQFF. In DNA, the CDR3 is TGTGCCAGCAGTGCGGACTCCCACAATGAGCAGTTCTTC.

The rearrangement joins TRBV5-4 to TRBJ2-5; 14 bases are shared with TRBD2. The CDR3 sequence is 16 residues long. Trimming took 4 bases from V and 5 from J; bases not matched to a gene: 7. Germline loops: CDR1 SGHNT, CDR2 YYREEE (reference sequence). The CDR3 DNA is TGTGCCAGCAGCACCAAGGGACTAGCGGGAGTGGAGACCCAGTACTTC. It is translated as CASSTKGLAGVETQYF.

The chain links TRBV7-8 to TRBJ1-1, with TRBD1 identical over 8 bases. Germline V CDR1 and CDR2: SGHVS, FQNEAQ. Losses at the gene ends were 4 bases for V and 11 bases for J; bases not matched to a gene: 6. CDR3 length equals 12 residues. The chain's CDR3 is CASSWQGASAFF. CDR3 nucleotides: TGTGCCAGCAGCTGGCAGGGGGCTTCGGCTTTCTTT.

The rearrangement uses TRBV7-9 and TRBJ1-6; D call uncertain. Trimming shortened V by 3 bases and J by 1 base, and 7 bases separated the two germline ends. The CDR3 has 15 amino acids. The germline CDR1 and CDR2 sequences are SEHNR and FQNEAQ (reference sequence). The CDR3 nucleotides are TGTGCCAGCAGCTTGTTGGGGTCCTATAATTCACCCCTCCACTTT. It encodes CASSLLGSYNSPLHF.

J is TRBJ2-7 and V is TRBV19, with D possibly matching TRBD1 (6 bases). V was trimmed by 5 bases and J by 6 bases, leaving 14 bases between them. Germline CDR1 reads LNHDA; CDR2 reads SQIVND (reference sequence). There are 13 residues in the CDR3. The DNA for the CDR3 is TGTGCCAGTAGTCTAACAGGGTCTACCGAGCAGTACTTC. It encodes CASSLTGSTEQYF.

The chain is built from TRBV4-2 and TRBJ1-2, with D possibly matching TRBD1 (6 bases). The germline gives CDR1 LGHNA, CDR2 YNFKEQ. V was pared by 4 bases and J by 3 bases, with 12 bases between. The CDR3 runs to 14 residues. In DNA form, the CDR3 reads TGTGCCAGCAGCCGATCCGGGACACACTATGGCTACACCTTC. This translates into CASSRSGTHYGYTF.

The count of this clone is one. The chain has TRBV7-9 and TRBJ2-1, with D possibly matching TRBD2 (6 bases). The V end was cut by 3 bases, the J end by 2 bases, with 11 bases between. Germline CDR1 reads SEHNR; CDR2 reads FQNEAQ (reference sequence). There are 15 residues in the CDR3. CDR3 sequence reads: CASSFVGTPYNEQFF. The DNA for the CDR3 is TGTGCCAGCAGCTTTGTTGGGACTCCCTACAATGAGCAGTTCTTC.

The rearrangement uses TRBV9 and TRBJ1-3; the D is unclear. This CDR3 is built from 14 residues. Germline V gives CDR1 SGDLS, CDR2 YYNGEE. Deletions cut 0 bases from V and 5 bases from J, with 9 bases between. The CDR3 DNA reads TGTGCCAGCAGCGTAGCCCCCACACGAAACACCATATATTTT. Its translation is CASSVAPTRNTIYF.

The chain carries TRBV5-5 and TRBJ2-7; no clear D. The CDR3 length is 14 residues. V gave up 0 bases and J gave up 3 bases, with 10 bases separating them. Germline values: CDR1 SGHKS, CDR2 YYEKEE (reference sequence). The CDR3 DNA is TGTGCCAGCAGCTTGGGGATGGGGAACTACGAGCAGTACTTC. This codes for CASSLGMGNYEQYF.

This chain connects TRBV10-3 to TRBJ2-5, with TRBD2 matching 8 bases. J was trimmed by 3 bases and V by 10 bases; bases with no gene match: 10. The germline V gene encodes CDR1 ENHRY and CDR2 SYGVKD. CDR3 length: 14 residues. CDR3 DNA: TGTGCCAAGTCGGAACTAGCGGCTGAAGAGACCCAGTACTTC. This sequence encodes CAKSELAAEETQYF.

This clone occurred once. The V call is TRBV29-1, the J call TRBJ1-2; D perhaps matches TRBD1 (5 bases). There are 12 residues in the CDR3. Trimming removed 4 bases at V and 7 bases at J, with 13 bases between. Germline assignment: CDR1 SQVTM and CDR2 ANQGSEA. CDR3 protein: CSVGGEAGGYTF. The CDR3 DNA is TGCAGCGTTGGAGGGGAGGCGGGTGGCTACACCTTC.